Each of the 15 T cell receptor beta chains below was sequenced from the same sample in a study of blood T cell repertoires in COVID-19 (dated by TCRdb to the early 2020s). Library preparation was by the immunoSEQ multiplex PCR assay. TCRdb took this table from immuneACCESS and kept in-frame rearrangements with V and J called. Such tables lack part of the clones; where checked against another copy, unresolved V genes explain under half of the gap, and the rest is unexplained. The sample table contains tens of thousands of clones; only one count was recorded for about four fifths of them. Approximately 5.3% of the sample is in the top ten clones. The sequenced sample consisted of peripheral blood. Every receptor here comes from a man in his fifties or sixties with active COVID-19.

V gene TRBV19 combines with J gene TRBJ2-4, with D possibly TRBD2 on 5 matching bases. The CDR3 runs to 15 residues. Germline lookup yields CDR1 LNHDA and CDR2 SQIVND (reference sequence). Trimming removed 5 bases from V and 7 bases from J, with 18 bases in between. Written as DNA, the CDR3 is TGTGCCAGTAGTGCGCCGGGAATGAATGGGAACATTCAGTACTTC. It encodes CASSAPGMNGNIQYF.

The chain is built from TRBV6-5 and TRBJ2-1; 11 bases fit TRBD2. CDR3 length: 15 amino acids. V shed 6 bases and J 7 bases; nucleotides not matched to a gene: 8. The V gene's germline CDR1 is MNHEY and CDR2 SVGAGI. The chain's CDR3 is CASRPLAGAVNEQFF. The CDR3 coding sequence is TGTGCCAGCAGGCCACTAGCGGGAGCGGTTAATGAGCAGTTCTTC.

The rearrangement links TRBV19 to TRBJ2-7, with D perhaps matching TRBD1 (6 bases). The CDR3 loop spans 13 amino acids. V gave up 2 bases and J gave up 2 bases, with 7 bases separating them. Germline V gene data show CDR1 as LNHDA and CDR2 as SQIVND (reference sequence). CDR3 nucleotides: TGTGCCAGTAGTATAAGGGGGACCTACGAGCAGTACTTC. Protein: CASSIRGTYEQYF. The full variable domain, in which reference TRBV19 and TRBJ2-7 provide the parts outside the CDR3, is DGGITQSPKYLFRKEGQNVTLSCEQNLNHDAMYWYRQDPGQGLRLIYYSQIVNDFQKGDIAEGYSVSREKKESFPLTVTSAQKNPTAFYLCASSIRGTYEQYFGPGTRLTVT.

The V and J genes are TRBV14 and TRBJ1-2, with 9 bases that match TRBD1. Trimming took 4 bases from V and 4 from J; bases not matched to a gene: 7. CDR3 length: 15 amino acids. In germline, CDR1 is SGHDN, CDR2 FVKESK. Here the CDR3 reads CASSRTGAEGYGYTF. CDR3 DNA: TGTGCCAGCAGCCGGACAGGGGCAGAAGGCTATGGCTACACCTTC.

This chain connects TRBV24-1 to TRBJ2-1; 9 nucleotides match TRBD1. CDR1 and CDR2 (germline): KGHDR, SFDVKD. The trim removed 2 bases at V and 4 bases at J, leaving 5 bases unmatched. The CDR3 extends over 16 amino acids. CDR3 in DNA: TGTGCCACCAGTGATTCGGACAGGGGACCTTACAATGAGCAGTTCTTC. Amino acid sequence: CATSDSDRGPYNEQFF.

The chain links TRBV15 to TRBJ2-1; 8 bases match TRBD1. CDR1 is LNHNV and CDR2 is YYDKDF in the germline V gene (reference sequence). With 3 bases clipped from V and 3 bases from J, the junction kept 1 base outside the gene matches. This CDR3 has 14 amino acids. CDR3 protein: CATSSGQGYNEQFF. Written as DNA, the CDR3 is TGTGCCACCAGCAGCGGACAGGGCTACAATGAGCAGTTCTTC.

The V gene is TRBV11-2, the J gene TRBJ2-7; TRBD2 might be the D (6 bases). There are 15 residues in the CDR3. V lost 0 bases and J lost 1, with 10 bases in between. The V gene's germline CDR1 is SGHAT and CDR2 FQNNGV. The CDR3 DNA reads as TGTGCCAGCAGCTTAGATTGGGGAGGTTCCTACGAGCAGTACTTC. This translates into CASSLDWGGSYEQYF.

This clone was observed a few times. The CDR3 is CASSPTGTPYEQYF. CDR3 sequence (DNA): TGTGCCAGCAGCCCTACCGGGACACCTTACGAGCAGTACTTC. The chain carries TRBV9 and TRBJ2-7; a weak D match, TRBD1 (6 bases). Trimming took 4 bases from V and 4 from J, leaving 15 bases between them. Germline CDR1 is SGDLS and CDR2 is YYNGEE. This CDR3 has 14 amino acids.

This chain uses TRBV27 with TRBJ1-2; D is perhaps TRBD1 (5 bases). This CDR3 is built from 14 residues. V was trimmed by 4 bases and J by 2 bases, leaving 11 bases between them. CDR1 is MNHEY and CDR2 is SMNVEV in the germline V gene (reference sequence). DNA of the CDR3: TGTGCCAGCAGTTCCCGAGCAGGGAACTATGGCTACACCTTC. It is translated as CASSSRAGNYGYTF.

The chain links TRBV6-5 to TRBJ2-3, with D uncertain. V gave up 2 bases and J gave up 0 bases, with 3 bases separating them. The CDR3 is 13 amino acids. Germline V gene sequence: CDR1 MNHEY, CDR2 SVGAGI. The CDR3 DNA is TGTGCCAGCAGTTACGGCAGCACAGATACGCAGTATTTT. Its protein is CASSYGSTDTQYF.

This clone was seen only once. The chain employs TRBV18 and TRBJ1-4, with TRBD1 matching over 7 bases. Germline V CDR1 and CDR2: KGHSH, LQKENI. V lost 2 bases and J lost 3; bases outside the gene matches: 3. The CDR3 spans 15 residues. The CDR3 spells CASSPVGTANEKLFF. The CDR3 DNA follows: TGTGCCAGCTCACCAGTTGGGACAGCTAATGAAAAACTGTTTTTT.

V is TRBV7-2 and J is TRBJ2-1; 7 positions agree with TRBD2. V was pared by 3 bases and J by 9 bases, with 11 bases of the junction left unmatched. CDR1 and CDR2 (germline): SGHTA, FQGNSA. The CDR3 is made up of 15 amino acids. The chain's CDR3 is CASSLKSTGRTEQFF. Written as DNA, the CDR3 is TGTGCCAGCAGCTTGAAGTCTACCGGGAGGACTGAGCAGTTCTTC.

This clone showed up just once. The chain combines TRBV28 with TRBJ1-2, with TRBD1 identical over 8 bases. Germline CDR1 reads MDHEN; CDR2 reads SYDVKM. V gave up 8 bases and J gave up 8 bases; unmatched junction bases: 10. The CDR3 spans 13 residues. The CDR3 is CASHDRGLRGYTF. The DNA for the CDR3 is TGTGCCAGCCACGACAGGGGATTGAGGGGCTACACCTTC.

This rearrangement joins TRBV7-9 to TRBJ1-4, with a weak D call TRBD1 (6 bases). The ends were cut back, 3 bases at V and 4 bases at J, with 12 bases in the middle. Per germline, CDR1 SEHNR and CDR2 FQNEAQ (reference sequence). CDR3 size: 15 residues. The chain's CDR3 is CASSFSGGLNEKLFF. In nucleotides, the CDR3 is TGTGCCAGCAGCTTCTCGGGGGGCCTTAATGAAAAACTGTTTTTT.

This chain uses TRBV28 with TRBJ2-7; a weak D match, TRBD1 (5 bases). Deletions cut 6 bases from V and 2 bases from J, with 14 bases between. This CDR3 comprises 14 residues. Germline V CDR1 and CDR2: MDHEN, SYDVKM. CDR3 in DNA: TGTGCCAGCAGCCCCGGACCCAGGGCCTACGAGCAGTACTTC. It yields the protein CASSPGPRAYEQYF.